Described below is a single T cell receptor beta chain sequence and its context. These data belong to a study of cytomegalovirus exposure and HLA in healthy donors. The CDR3 covers 17 residues. V lost 0 bases to trimming and J lost 5 bases, with 19 bases between them. CDR1 and CDR2 from the germline V gene are SGDLS and YYNGEE. Vbeta (60) and Jbeta (13) primers were used in the PCR. Sequencing was performed with immunoSEQ multiplex PCR; in TCRdb, only in-frame clones are kept and a portion is missing. The table lists about 48,000 clones. The sequenced sample consisted of PBMCs. V is TRBV9 and J is TRBJ2-3; possibly TRBD2 for D (7 bases). The sequence was obtained from a woman aged 40 to 55 in good health and CMV-seronegative. The DNA for the CDR3 is TGTGCCAGCAGCGTAGAAGGGGGGGCTTCTGAAGTAGATACGCAGTATTTT. As protein: CASSVEGGASEVDTQYF. Variable domain in full (rest from reference TRBV9 and TRBJ2-3): DSGVTQTPKHLITATGQRVTLRCSPRSGDLSVYWYQQSLDQGLQFLIQYYNGEERAKGNILERFSAQQFPDLHSELNLSSLELGDSALYFCASSVEGGASEVDTQYFGPGTRLTVL.